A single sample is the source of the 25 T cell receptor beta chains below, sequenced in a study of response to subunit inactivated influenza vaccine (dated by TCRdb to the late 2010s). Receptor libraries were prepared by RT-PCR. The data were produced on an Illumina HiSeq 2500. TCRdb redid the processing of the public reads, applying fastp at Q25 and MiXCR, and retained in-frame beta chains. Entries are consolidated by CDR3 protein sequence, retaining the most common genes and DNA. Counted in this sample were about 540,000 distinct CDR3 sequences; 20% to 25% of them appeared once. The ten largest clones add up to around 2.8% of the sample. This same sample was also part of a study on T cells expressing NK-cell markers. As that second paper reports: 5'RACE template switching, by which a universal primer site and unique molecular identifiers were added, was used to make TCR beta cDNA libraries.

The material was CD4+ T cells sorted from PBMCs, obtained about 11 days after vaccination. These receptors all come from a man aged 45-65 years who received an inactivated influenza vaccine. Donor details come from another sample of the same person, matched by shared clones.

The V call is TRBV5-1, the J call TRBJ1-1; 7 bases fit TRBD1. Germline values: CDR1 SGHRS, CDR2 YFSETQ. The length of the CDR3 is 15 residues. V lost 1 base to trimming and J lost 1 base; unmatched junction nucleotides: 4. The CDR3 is CASSLRGQTNTEAFF. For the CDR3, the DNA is TGCGCCAGCAGCTTGAGGGGACAGACGAACACTGAAGCTTTCTTT.

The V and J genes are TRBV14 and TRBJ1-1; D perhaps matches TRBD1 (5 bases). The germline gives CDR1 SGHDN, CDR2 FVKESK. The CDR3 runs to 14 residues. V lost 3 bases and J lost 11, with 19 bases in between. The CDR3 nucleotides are TGTGCCAGCAGCCATTTCGGGGCGCAGGGAGGGGCTTTCTTT. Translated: CASSHFGAQGGAFF.

CDR3 sequence (DNA): TGCAGTGCGTGGACTAGCGGAAATGAGCAGTTCTTC. Translated, it gives CSAWTSGNEQFF. This chain joins TRBV20-1 and TRBJ2-1; TRBD2 matches at 10 bases. In germline, CDR1 is DFQATT, CDR2 SNEGSKA (reference sequence). Unmatched junction bases numbered 3, after V lost 6 bases and J lost 7 bases. This CDR3 is built from 12 residues.

CDR3 amino acids: CASSGGQGPSNEQYF. The CDR3 DNA follows: TGTGCCAGCAGCGGTGGACAGGGTCCCTCGAACGAGCAGTACTTC. J is TRBJ2-7 and V is TRBV9; 8 bases are shared with TRBD1. The germline V gene has CDR1 SGDLS and CDR2 YYNGEE. Germline trimming cut 3 bases from V and 5 bases from J; bases unmatched to any gene: 10. The CDR3 sequence is 15 residues long.

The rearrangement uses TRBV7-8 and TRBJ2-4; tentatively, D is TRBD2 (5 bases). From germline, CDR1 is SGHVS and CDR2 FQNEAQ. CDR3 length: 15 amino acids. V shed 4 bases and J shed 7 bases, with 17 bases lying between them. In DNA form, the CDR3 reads TGTGCCAGCAGCTCGGCGAGGGAGTTCTTTAACATTCAGTACTTC. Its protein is CASSSAREFFNIQYF.

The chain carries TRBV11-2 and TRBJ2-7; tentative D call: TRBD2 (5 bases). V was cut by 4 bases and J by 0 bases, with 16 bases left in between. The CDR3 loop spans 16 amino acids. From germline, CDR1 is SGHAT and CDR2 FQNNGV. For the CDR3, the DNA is TGTGCCAGCAGCTCCCGGACCGGGGTGAGCTCCTACGAGCAGTACTTC. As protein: CASSSRTGVSSYEQYF.

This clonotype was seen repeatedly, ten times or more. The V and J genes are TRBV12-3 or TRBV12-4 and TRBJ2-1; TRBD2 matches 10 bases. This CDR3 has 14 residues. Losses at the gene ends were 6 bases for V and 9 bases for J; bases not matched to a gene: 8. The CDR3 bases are TGTGCCAGCAGACGAACTAGCGGGGTCGGTGAGCAGTTCTTC. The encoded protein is CASRRTSGVGEQFF.

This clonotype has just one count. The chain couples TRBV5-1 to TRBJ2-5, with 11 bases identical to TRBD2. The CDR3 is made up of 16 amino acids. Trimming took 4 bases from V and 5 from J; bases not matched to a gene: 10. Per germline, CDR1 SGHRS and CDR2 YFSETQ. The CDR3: CASSLRLAGRRETQYF. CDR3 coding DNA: TGCGCCAGCAGCCTAAGACTAGCGGGGAGGCGGGAGACCCAGTACTTC.

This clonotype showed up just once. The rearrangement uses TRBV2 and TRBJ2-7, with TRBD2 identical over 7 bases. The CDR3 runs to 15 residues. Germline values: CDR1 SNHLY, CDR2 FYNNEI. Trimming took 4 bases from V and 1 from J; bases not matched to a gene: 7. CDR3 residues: CASSVGGGGSYEQYF. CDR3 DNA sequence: TGTGCCAGCAGTGTGGGCGGCGGGGGTTCCTACGAGCAGTACTTC.

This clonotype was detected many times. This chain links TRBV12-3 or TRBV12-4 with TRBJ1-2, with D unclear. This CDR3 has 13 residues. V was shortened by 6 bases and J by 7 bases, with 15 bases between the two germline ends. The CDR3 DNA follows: TGTGCCAGCAGCCCCCGACGCCTCACTGGCTACACCTTC. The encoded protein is CASSPRRLTGYTF.

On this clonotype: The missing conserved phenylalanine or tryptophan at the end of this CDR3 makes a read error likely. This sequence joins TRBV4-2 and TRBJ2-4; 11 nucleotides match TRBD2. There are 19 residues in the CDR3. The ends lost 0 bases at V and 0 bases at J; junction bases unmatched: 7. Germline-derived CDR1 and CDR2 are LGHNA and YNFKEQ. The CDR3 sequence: CASSQEHLAGGIAKNIQYI. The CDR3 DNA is TGTGCCAGCAGCCAAGAACACCTAGCGGGAGGAATAGCCAAAAACATTCAGTACATC.

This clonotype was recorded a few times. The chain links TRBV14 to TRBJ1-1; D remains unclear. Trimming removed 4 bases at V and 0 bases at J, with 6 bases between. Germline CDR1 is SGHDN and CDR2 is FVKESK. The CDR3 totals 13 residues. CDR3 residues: CASSRFVNTEAFF. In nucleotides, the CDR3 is TGTGCCAGCAGCCGTTTCGTGAACACTGAAGCTTTCTTT.

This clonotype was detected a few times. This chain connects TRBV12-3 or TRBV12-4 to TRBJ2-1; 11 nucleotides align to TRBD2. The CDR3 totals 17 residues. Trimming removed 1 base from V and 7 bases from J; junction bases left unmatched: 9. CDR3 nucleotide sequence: TGTGCCAGCAGTTTAGGTAGTATGCGACTAGCGGGAAATGAGCAGTTCTTC. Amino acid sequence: CASSLGSMRLAGNEQFF.

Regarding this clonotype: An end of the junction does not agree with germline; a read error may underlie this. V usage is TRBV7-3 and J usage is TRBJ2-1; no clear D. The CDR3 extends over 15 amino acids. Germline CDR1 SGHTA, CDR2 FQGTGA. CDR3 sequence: CASSLTRPRGNEQFF. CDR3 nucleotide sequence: TGTGCCAGCAGCCTAACTCGTCCCAGAGGCAATGAGCAGTTCTTC.

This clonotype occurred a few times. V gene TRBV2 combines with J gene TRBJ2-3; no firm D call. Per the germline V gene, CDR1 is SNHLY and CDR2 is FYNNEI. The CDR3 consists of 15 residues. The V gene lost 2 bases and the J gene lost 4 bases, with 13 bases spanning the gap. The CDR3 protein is CASSEWSSLADTQYF. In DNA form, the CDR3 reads TGTGCCAGCAGTGAATGGAGTTCCCTCGCAGATACGCAGTATTTT.

The CDR3: CASRTGQGAHEQYF. The CDR3 DNA sequence: TGTGCCAGCAGGACCGGACAGGGGGCACACGAGCAGTACTTC. The chain uses TRBV28 and TRBJ2-7; 11 bases align to TRBD1. The trim removed 6 bases at V and 5 bases at J, leaving 6 bases unmatched. The CDR3 covers 14 residues. In germline, CDR1 is MDHEN, CDR2 SYDVKM. Filled out from reference TRBV28 and TRBJ2-7, the complete variable domain reads DVKVTQSSRYLVKRTGEKVFLECVQDMDHENMFWYRQDPGLGLRLIYFSYDVKMKEKGDIPEGYSVSREKKERFSLILESASTNQTSMYLCASRTGQGAHEQYFGPGTRLTVT.

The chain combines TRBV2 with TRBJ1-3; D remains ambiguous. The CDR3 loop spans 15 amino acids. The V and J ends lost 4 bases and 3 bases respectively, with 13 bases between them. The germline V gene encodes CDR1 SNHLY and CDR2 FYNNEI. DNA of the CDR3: TGTGCCAGCAGTGTGGCCAGACCTGTTGGAAACACCATATATTTT. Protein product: CASSVARPVGNTIYF.

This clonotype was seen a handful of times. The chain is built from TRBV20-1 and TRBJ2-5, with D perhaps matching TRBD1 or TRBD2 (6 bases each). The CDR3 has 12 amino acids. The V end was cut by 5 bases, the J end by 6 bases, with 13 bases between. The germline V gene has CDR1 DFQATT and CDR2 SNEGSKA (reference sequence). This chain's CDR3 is CSAHRGLKTQYF. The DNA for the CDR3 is TGCAGTGCTCATCGGGGGCTTAAGACCCAGTACTTC.

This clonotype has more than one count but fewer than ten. CDR3 DNA sequence: TGTGCCAGCAGCAAGGGACAGGGTTGGAATCAGCCCCAGCATTTT. Residues: CASSKGQGWNQPQHF. The rearrangement links TRBV7-2 to TRBJ1-5, with 9 bases matching TRBD1. The germline gives CDR1 SGHTA, CDR2 FQGNSA. The length of the CDR3 is 15 residues. V dropped 5 bases and J dropped 4; count of bases not matched to a gene: 6.

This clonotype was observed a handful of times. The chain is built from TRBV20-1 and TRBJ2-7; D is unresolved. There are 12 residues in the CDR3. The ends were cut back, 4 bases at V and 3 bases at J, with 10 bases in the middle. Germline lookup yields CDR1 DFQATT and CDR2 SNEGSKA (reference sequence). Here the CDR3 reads CSATPHRYEQYF. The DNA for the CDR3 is TGCAGTGCTACACCACATCGCTACGAGCAGTACTTC.

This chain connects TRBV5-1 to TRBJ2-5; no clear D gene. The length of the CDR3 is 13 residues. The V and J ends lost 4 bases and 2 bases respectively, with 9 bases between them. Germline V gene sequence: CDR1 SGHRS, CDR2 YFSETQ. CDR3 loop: CASSPELQETQYF. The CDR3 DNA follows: TGCGCCAGCAGCCCGGAACTACAAGAGACCCAGTACTTC.

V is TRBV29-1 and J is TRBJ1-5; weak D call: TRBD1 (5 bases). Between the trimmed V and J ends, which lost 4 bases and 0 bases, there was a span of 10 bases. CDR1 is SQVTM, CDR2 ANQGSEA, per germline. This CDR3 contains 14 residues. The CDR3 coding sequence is TGCAGCGTTGTAGACAGCGATAGCAATCAGCCCCAGCATTTT. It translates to CSVVDSDSNQPQHF.

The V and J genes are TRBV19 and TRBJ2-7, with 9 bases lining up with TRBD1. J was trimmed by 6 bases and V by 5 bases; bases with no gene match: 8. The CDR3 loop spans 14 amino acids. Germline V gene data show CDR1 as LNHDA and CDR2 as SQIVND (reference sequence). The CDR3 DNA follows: TGTGCCAGTAGTCGGGGACAGGGTCGATCCGAGCAGTACTTC. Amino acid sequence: CASSRGQGRSEQYF.

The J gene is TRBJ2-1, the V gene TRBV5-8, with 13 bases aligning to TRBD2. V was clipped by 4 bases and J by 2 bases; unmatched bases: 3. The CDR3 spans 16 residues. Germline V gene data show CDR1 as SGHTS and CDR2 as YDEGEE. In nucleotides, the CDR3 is TGTGCCAGCAGCGCGGGACTAGCGGGGACCTACAATGAGCAGTTCTTC. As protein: CASSAGLAGTYNEQFF.

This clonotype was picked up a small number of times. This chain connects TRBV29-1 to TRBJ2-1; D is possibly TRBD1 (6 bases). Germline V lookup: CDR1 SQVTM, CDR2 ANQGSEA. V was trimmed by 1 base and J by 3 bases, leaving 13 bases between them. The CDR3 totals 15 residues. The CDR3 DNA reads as TGCAGCGTTGAAGGTACAGGGACAAACTACAATGAGCAGTTCTTC. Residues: CSVEGTGTNYNEQFF.